Sequencing of this T cell receptor beta chain was carried out in a study of cytomegalovirus exposure and HLA in healthy donors. Germline V gene sequence: CDR1 MNHEY, CDR2 SVGAGI. This CDR3 contains 16 residues. Trimming cost V 2 bases and J 3 bases; bases outside gene matches: 9. Study-level results: Subsequent analysis found a tendency for first-cohort TCR clusters to co-occur within the approximately 130 validation repertoires.

Sequencing was performed with immunoSEQ multiplex PCR; in TCRdb, only in-frame clones are kept and a portion is missing. The top ten hold roughly 15% of the sample, which has fewer than 200,000 clones, about 85% seen once. Comments on this clone: Antigen specificity is unknown.

Specimen: PBMCs. The clonotype comes from a young man in good health and CMV-seropositive. The gene calls are TRBV6-5 and TRBJ1-2, with TRBD1 matching over 7 bases. The CDR3 spells CASSYKQSGTDYGYTF. CDR3 DNA sequence: TGTGCCAGCAGTTACAAACAGTCCGGGACAGACTATGGCTACACCTTC.